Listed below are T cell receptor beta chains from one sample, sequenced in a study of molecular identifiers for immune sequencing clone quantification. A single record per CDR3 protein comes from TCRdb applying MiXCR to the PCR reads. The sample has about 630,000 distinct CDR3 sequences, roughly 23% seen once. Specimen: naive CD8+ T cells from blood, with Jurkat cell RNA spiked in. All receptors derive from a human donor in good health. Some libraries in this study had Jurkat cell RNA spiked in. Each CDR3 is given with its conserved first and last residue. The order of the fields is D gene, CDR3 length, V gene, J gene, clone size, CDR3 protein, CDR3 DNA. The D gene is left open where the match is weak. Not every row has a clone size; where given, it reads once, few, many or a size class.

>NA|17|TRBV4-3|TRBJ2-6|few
CASSQGGRGTGANVLTF
TGCGCCAGCAGCCAAGGTGGTAGGGGAACTGGGGCCAACGTCCTGACTTTC
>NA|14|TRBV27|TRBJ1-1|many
CASSEESGSTEAFF
TGTGCCAGCAGTGAAGAGTCGGGGAGCACTGAAGCTTTCTTT
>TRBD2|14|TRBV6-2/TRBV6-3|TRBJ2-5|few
CASSYAGLEETQYF
TGTGCCAGCAGTTACGCGGGACTAGAAGAGACCCAGTACTTC
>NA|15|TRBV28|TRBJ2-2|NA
CASSFRGLGAGELFF
TGTGCCAGCAGTTTTCGGGGCCTGGGCGCCGGGGAGCTGTTTTTT
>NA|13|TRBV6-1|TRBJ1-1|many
CASSEGWLPEAFF
TGTGCCAGCAGTGAAGGGTGGCTCCCTGAAGCTTTCTTT
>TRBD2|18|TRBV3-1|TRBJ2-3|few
CASSQAGLIAGGTDTQYF
TGTGCCAGCAGCCAAGCCGGGTTGATAGCGGGGGGCACAGATACGCAGTATTTT
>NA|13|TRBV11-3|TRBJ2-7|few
CASSPSASYAQYF
TGTGCCAGCAGCCCTAGCGCCTCCTACGCGCAGTACTTC
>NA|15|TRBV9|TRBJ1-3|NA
CASTSSGGGRDTIYF
TGTGCCAGCACCTCTTCCGGCGGGGGGAGAGACACCATATATTTT
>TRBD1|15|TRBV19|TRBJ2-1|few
CASSIGQGVRNEQFF
TGTGCCAGTAGTATAGGGCAGGGGGTAAGGAATGAGCAGTTCTTC
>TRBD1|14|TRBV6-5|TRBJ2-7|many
CASSYWQGAYEQYF
TGTGCCAGCAGTTACTGGCAGGGGGCCTACGAGCAGTACTTC
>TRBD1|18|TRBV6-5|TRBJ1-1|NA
CASRYGGLGGQLNTEAFF
TGTGCCAGCAGGTACGGGGGGTTGGGGGGACAGTTGAACACTGAAGCTTTCTTT
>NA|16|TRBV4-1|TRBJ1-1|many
CASSQSEGGFDTEAFF
TGCGCCAGCAGCCAGAGTGAAGGGGGATTTGACACTGAAGCTTTCTTT